Listed here are 12 T cell receptor beta chains from one sample, sequenced in a study of blood T cell repertoires in COVID-19 (dated by TCRdb to 2020 to 2022). Libraries were prepared through the immunoSEQ multiplex PCR assay. TCRdb took over this immuneACCESS table, retaining in-frame rearrangements with V and J assigned. Such tables are incomplete; in checked studies, under half of the missing clones stem from an unresolved V gene, and the remainder is unexplained. This sample is represented by roughly 120,000 clones; roughly 80% of them were singletons. 2% to 3% of the sample goes to the ten largest clones. The specimen sequenced was peripheral blood. Receptors originate from a man aged 50 or older with acute or convalescent COVID-19.

The rearrangement links TRBV7-3 to TRBJ2-5, with unresolved D. The CDR3 sequence is 13 residues long. Germline V gives CDR1 SGHTA, CDR2 FQGTGA. The V and J ends lost 0 bases and 5 bases respectively, with 7 bases between them. Here the CDR3 reads CASSLTADETQYF. Written as DNA, the CDR3 is TGTGCCAGCAGCTTAACGGCAGATGAGACCCAGTACTTC.

CDR3 nucleotide sequence: TGTGCCAGCGGACTTACAGGGTACTATGGCTACACCTTC. Translating it yields CASGLTGYYGYTF. The J gene is TRBJ1-2, the V gene TRBV28; D is perhaps TRBD1 (6 bases). The CDR3 has 13 amino acids. Trimming took 8 bases from V and 3 from J, leaving 13 bases between them. Germline V gives CDR1 MDHEN, CDR2 SYDVKM.

The rearrangement joins TRBV15 to TRBJ2-7, with 10 bases aligning to TRBD2. The V segment lost 3 bases and the J segment 3 bases; nucleotides outside the gene matches: 8. The length of the CDR3 is 16 residues. The V gene's germline CDR1 is LNHNV and CDR2 YYDKDF (reference sequence). The CDR3 nucleotides are TGTGCCACCAGCAGCACCGGGACTAGCGAAAACTACGAGCAGTACTTC. Translated: CATSSTGTSENYEQYF.

The chain has TRBV6-1 and TRBJ2-7; D uncertain. V was pared by 3 bases and J by 0 bases, with 12 bases between. The germline V gene has CDR1 MNHNS and CDR2 SASEGT. The CDR3 totals 15 residues. The CDR3 DNA reads TGTGCCAGCAGTGATCGAGCGAAAAGCTCCTACGAGCAGTACTTC. It specifies CASSDRAKSSYEQYF.

The V call is TRBV6-5, the J call TRBJ2-7, with D possibly being TRBD1 (5 bases). The CDR3 is 13 residues long. V was pared by 6 bases and J by 2 bases, with 11 bases between. Germline CDR1 reads MNHEY; CDR2 reads SVGAGI. The CDR3 DNA sequence: TGTGCCAGCAGGAAAGACAGCGCCTACGAGCAGTACTTC. As protein: CASRKDSAYEQYF.

The chain is built from TRBV6-6 and TRBJ1-2; 9 nucleotides line up with TRBD1. CDR1 MNHNY and CDR2 SVGAGI come from the germline V gene (reference sequence). The CDR3 has 15 amino acids. Trimming took 6 bases from V and 4 from J; bases not matched to a gene: 9. In nucleotides, the CDR3 is TGTGCCAGCAGCCGCTTGGGACAGGGCCCCTATGGCTACACCTTC. Its protein is CASSRLGQGPYGYTF.

This clone was seen a few times. The chain is built from TRBV10-2 and TRBJ1-1; perhaps TRBD1 as D (6 bases). The CDR3 is 13 amino acids. In germline, CDR1 is WSHSY, CDR2 SAAADI. The V end was cut by 8 bases, the J end by 3 bases, with 13 bases between. DNA of the CDR3: TGCGCCAGCCAGTCAGGGGTTTACACTGAAGCTTTCTTT. As protein: CASQSGVYTEAFF.

The V and J genes are TRBV15 and TRBJ1-2; 7 bases are a match to TRBD1. Per the germline V gene, CDR1 is LNHNV and CDR2 is YYDKDF (reference sequence). This CDR3 is 14 amino acids long. V gave up 3 bases and J gave up 3 bases; unmatched junction bases: 4. CDR3: CATSRTGRDYGYTF. Written as DNA, the CDR3 is TGTGCCACCAGCAGGACAGGGCGCGACTATGGCTACACCTTC.

This rearrangement joins TRBV29-1 to TRBJ1-4; D gene uncertain. Trimming cost V 0 bases and J 10 bases, with 18 bases left between them. Germline CDR1 is SQVTM and CDR2 is ANQGSEA. The CDR3 has 15 amino acids. The CDR3 DNA reads as TGCAGCGTTGAAGAGAGCACAGCTCCAATCGGAAAACTGTTTTTT. Amino acids: CSVEESTAPIGKLFF.

The rearrangement joins TRBV11-2 to TRBJ1-2, with unresolved D. CDR3 size: 14 residues. The germline CDR1 and CDR2 sequences are SGHAT and FQNNGV. Between the trimmed V and J ends, which lost 7 bases and 2 bases, there was a span of 14 bases. CDR3 amino acids: CASIPLSANYGYTF. The CDR3 coding sequence is TGTGCCAGCATCCCCCTATCAGCGAACTATGGCTACACCTTC.

The chain employs TRBV7-2 and TRBJ2-3; 12 positions agree with TRBD2. The CDR3 runs 15 residues. Germline values: CDR1 SGHTA, CDR2 FQGNSA. The J segment lost 4 bases and the V segment lost 5 bases, leaving 4 bases of the junction unmatched. CDR3 residues: CASSQTSGSPDTQYF. The DNA of the CDR3 is TGTGCCAGCAGCCAGACTAGCGGGAGCCCAGATACGCAGTATTTT. Together with reference TRBV7-2 and TRBJ2-3, the CDR3 gives the full variable domain: GAGVSQSPSNKVTEKGKDVELRCDPISGHTALYWYRQSLGQGLEFLIYFQGNSAPDKSGLPSDRFSAERTGGSVSTLTIQRTQQEDSAVYLCASSQTSGSPDTQYFGPGTRLTVL.

This sequence joins TRBV6-2 or TRBV6-3 and TRBJ2-5, with D possibly matching TRBD2 (6 bases). The V and J ends lost 2 bases and 7 bases respectively, with 23 bases between them. The CDR3 sequence is 17 residues long. Germline V lookup: CDR1 MNHEY, CDR2 SVGEGT. DNA for the CDR3: TGTGCCAGCAGTTACCGTTTTCGGGACTCCTTTCGGCCGACCCAGTACTTC. This gives the protein CASSYRFRDSFRPTQYF.